The 5 T cell receptor beta chains below were found in one sample sequenced in a study of cytomegalovirus exposure and HLA in healthy donors. The PCR had 60 Vbeta and 13 Jbeta primers. Clones were read by immunoSEQ multiplex PCR, and TCRdb kept only the in-frame ones, dropping some. Among 150,000 to 200,000 clones listed, 65% to 80% were seen once. Sequenced: PBMCs. The receptors derive from a woman between 50 and 59 years old in good health and CMV-seropositive.

This clone was counted between two and nine times. The chain uses TRBV10-2 and TRBJ1-2; D possibly corresponds to TRBD1 (5 bases). The ends were cut back, 4 bases at V and 5 bases at J, with 11 bases in the middle. The CDR3 has 13 amino acids. CDR1 WSHSY and CDR2 SAAADI come from the germline V gene. The CDR3 loop is CASSAGAGYGYTF. The DNA for the CDR3 is TGCGCCAGCAGTGCTGGGGCAGGGTATGGCTACACCTTC.

The chain uses TRBV28 and TRBJ2-1; 12 bases map to TRBD2. There are 18 residues in the CDR3. The V and J ends lost 2 bases and 10 bases, in that order; junction bases with no gene match: 15. Germline V CDR1 and CDR2: MDHEN, SYDVKM. The CDR3: CASSLASGGAITVGEQFF. The CDR3 bases are TGTGCCAGCAGTTTAGCTAGCGGGGGGGCAATCACTGTAGGGGAGCAGTTCTTC.

V usage is TRBV18 and J usage is TRBJ1-2; 9 bases are shared with TRBD1. The CDR3 totals 14 residues. V lost 3 bases to trimming and J lost 4 bases; unmatched junction nucleotides: 3. In germline, CDR1 is KGHSH, CDR2 LQKENI. For the CDR3, the DNA is TGTGCCAGCTCACCCACGGACAGGGGCTATGGCTACACCTTC. It specifies CASSPTDRGYGYTF.

CDR3 DNA: TGTGCCAGCAGCCGACAGGGTTTGCAAGCTTTCTTT. It specifies CASSRQGLQAFF. This rearrangement joins TRBV11-2 to TRBJ1-1, with 7 bases fitting TRBD1. With 5 bases clipped from V and 9 bases from J, the junction kept 6 bases outside the gene matches. Germline V gene sequence: CDR1 SGHAT, CDR2 FQNNGV. CDR3 length: 12 residues.

This clone was seen a single time. Additional DNA sequences in this sample encode the identical CDR3. The J gene is TRBJ2-3, the V gene TRBV2; tentative D call: TRBD2 (6 bases). Trimming cost V 4 bases and J 3 bases, with 8 bases left between them. The germline gives CDR1 SNHLY, CDR2 FYNNEI. The CDR3 extends over 13 amino acids. The CDR3 region is CASSGDFTDTQYF. In DNA form, the CDR3 reads TGTGCCAGCAGTGGGGACTTTACAGATACGCAGTATTTT.